These 23 T cell receptor beta chains originate from one sample sequenced in a study of blood T cell repertoires in COVID-19. Profiling relied on immunoSEQ multiplex PCR, and the TCRdb table lists in-frame clones only, not all of them. The sample shows more than 110,000 clones, roughly 89% of them seen only once. The source material was peripheral blood. These receptors came from a woman aged 40 to 55 with acute or convalescent COVID-19.

The J gene is TRBJ1-2, the V gene TRBV2, with a possible D match to TRBD1 (5 bases). Germline CDR1 is SNHLY and CDR2 is FYNNEI. Trimming left V 4 bases short and J 7 bases short, with 10 bases between. The CDR3 contains 12 residues. The CDR3 region is CASSGGDVGYTF. CDR3 nucleotides: TGTGCCAGCAGTGGGGGGGACGTTGGCTACACCTTC.

V is TRBV12-3 or TRBV12-4 and J is TRBJ2-4; 13 bases map to TRBD2. Trimming took 9 bases from V and 9 from J; bases not matched to a gene: 5. The CDR3 extends over 13 amino acids. CDR3 amino acids: CASTTSGGTIQYF. CDR3 in DNA: TGTGCCAGTACGACTAGCGGGGGGACCATTCAGTACTTC.

A single count supports this clone. The genes are TRBV27 and TRBJ2-7; TRBD2 might be the D (6 bases). The CDR3 consists of 13 residues. V lost 8 bases to trimming and J lost 0 bases, with 11 bases between them. CDR1 is MNHEY, CDR2 SMNVEV, per germline (reference sequence). The CDR3 spells CASRGLFSYEQYF. The CDR3 nucleotides are TGTGCCAGCCGGGGACTGTTCTCCTACGAGCAGTACTTC.

CDR3 sequence (DNA): TGCGCCAGCAGCCAAGATGGGACAAACACTGAAGCTTTCTTT. Translation gives CASSQDGTNTEAFF. J is TRBJ1-1 and V is TRBV4-3; TRBD1 is a possible D gene (6 bases). The V gene lost 0 bases and the J gene lost 2 bases, with 7 bases spanning the gap. The V gene's germline CDR1 is LGHNA and CDR2 YSLEER. This CDR3 region has 14 residues.

The chain recombines TRBV4-3 with TRBJ2-7; D gene unclear. V lost 0 bases and J 1 base, leaving 10 bases between the germline ends. The CDR3 sequence is 15 residues long. Germline values: CDR1 LGHNA, CDR2 YSLEER. CDR3 residues: CASSQDYGGSYEQYF. Written as DNA, the CDR3 is TGCGCCAGCAGCCAAGATTACGGCGGTTCCTACGAGCAGTACTTC.

This chain links TRBV12-3 or TRBV12-4 with TRBJ2-7; D is undetermined. Trimming left V 3 bases short and J 3 bases short, with 6 bases between. The CDR3 is 12 residues long. DNA for the CDR3: TGTGCCAGCAGTTTGGCCATCTACGAGCAGTACTTC. Protein product: CASSLAIYEQYF.

The chain recombines TRBV6-4 with TRBJ2-3; 7 bases align to TRBD2. CDR1 and CDR2 from the germline V gene are MRHNA and SNTAGT. The junction had 12 bases not matched to a gene; V was cut back by 5 bases and J by 4 bases. This CDR3 contains 16 residues. CDR3 nucleotides: TGTGCCAGCAGTCCGGGCCCTGCGGGAGCCGCAGATACGCAGTATTTT. Protein: CASSPGPAGAADTQYF.

This chain's CDR3 is CASSTPGLTYNEQFF. CDR3 nucleotide sequence: TGTGCCAGTAGTACCCCGGGACTTACCTACAATGAGCAGTTCTTC. The rearrangement uses TRBV19 and TRBJ2-1, with a tentative D call TRBD2 (6 bases). CDR1 LNHDA and CDR2 SQIVND come from the germline V gene (reference sequence). Trimming took 4 bases from V and 2 from J, leaving 12 bases between them. The CDR3 is made up of 15 amino acids.

The genes are TRBV5-4 and TRBJ2-7; the D gene is possibly TRBD2 (6 bases). The germline gives CDR1 SGHNT, CDR2 YYREEE (reference sequence). V was trimmed by 4 bases and J by 3 bases, leaving 14 bases between them. The CDR3 is 14 residues long. CDR3 in amino acids: CASSRDFGDYEQYF. The CDR3 nucleotides read TGTGCCAGCAGCCGGGACTTCGGGGACTACGAGCAGTACTTC.

The V and J genes are TRBV18 and TRBJ1-4; no clear D. The V end lost 2 bases, the J end lost 4 bases, and 8 bases lay between the germline ends. CDR1 and CDR2 (germline): KGHSH, LQKENI. The CDR3 length is 14 residues. The DNA for the CDR3 is TGTGCCAGCTCACCAAACTTTGTTAATGAAAAACTGTTTTTT. Translating it yields CASSPNFVNEKLFF.

Points on this clone: Sequence at one end of the junction differs from germline and may be a read error. The rearrangement joins TRBV7-3 to TRBJ2-2; TRBD2 matches 11 bases. CDR3 length equals 16 residues. Germline lookup yields CDR1 SGHTA and CDR2 FQGTGA. CDR3 loop: CASSLSGGAKTGELFF. In nucleotides, the CDR3 is TGTGCCAGCAGCCTTAGCGGGGGGGCGAAGACCGGGGAGCTGTTTTTT.

The rearrangement links TRBV28 to TRBJ2-3; 12 positions agree with TRBD2. From germline, CDR1 is MDHEN and CDR2 SYDVKM. Germline trimming cut 4 bases from V and 2 bases from J; bases unmatched to any gene: 4. The CDR3 totals 16 residues. CDR3 sequence reads: CASSSASGRATDTQYF. For the CDR3, the DNA is TGTGCCAGCAGTTCCGCTAGCGGGAGGGCCACAGATACGCAGTATTTT.

This rearrangement joins TRBV5-1 to TRBJ2-1, with 7 nucleotides matching TRBD2. Germline V CDR1 and CDR2: SGHRS, YFSETQ. CDR3 length: 14 amino acids. V was pared by 3 bases and J by 6 bases, with 6 bases of the junction left unmatched. CDR3 protein: CASSWSGLFNEQFF. In DNA form, the CDR3 reads TGCGCCAGCAGCTGGTCGGGACTATTCAATGAGCAGTTCTTC.

This chain joins TRBV19 and TRBJ2-2; 8 positions agree with TRBD1. The CDR3 runs 15 residues. With 3 bases clipped from V and 5 bases from J, the junction kept 5 bases outside the gene matches. Germline V gene sequence: CDR1 LNHDA, CDR2 SQIVND (reference sequence). The CDR3 bases are TGTGCCAGTAGTATGGACAGGGTGCTAACCGGGGAGCTGTTTTTT. This sequence encodes CASSMDRVLTGELFF.

V is TRBV7-3 and J is TRBJ2-1; D call uncertain. Between the trimmed V and J ends, which lost 0 bases and 4 bases, there was a span of 13 bases. CDR1 and CDR2 (germline): SGHTA, FQGTGA. The CDR3 has 16 residues. CDR3 nucleotide sequence: TGTGCCAGCAGCTTAACGGAGACCAGATCGTACAATGAGCAGTTCTTC. Amino acids: CASSLTETRSYNEQFF.

The chain couples TRBV6-5 to TRBJ2-7; TRBD1 aligns across 8 bases. CDR3 length: 13 residues. J lost 6 bases, V lost 6 bases, and 7 bases had no gene match. Germline CDR1 reads MNHEY; CDR2 reads SVGAGI. CDR3 residues: CASSPGTGIEQYF. The CDR3 coding sequence is TGTGCCAGCAGCCCCGGGACAGGTATCGAGCAGTACTTC.

V and J are TRBV10-3 and TRBJ2-3, with 8 nucleotides matching TRBD2. CDR1 is ENHRY, CDR2 SYGVKD, per germline. Trimming took 8 bases from V and 1 from J; bases not matched to a gene: 11. CDR3 length: 16 residues. The chain's CDR3 is CAIGTLRGGGTDTQYF. The CDR3 bases are TGTGCCATCGGGACCCTTCGGGGGGGTGGCACAGATACGCAGTATTTT.

This clone appeared a few times. V gene TRBV2 combines with J gene TRBJ2-1, with 10 bases that match TRBD2. Germline V CDR1 and CDR2: SNHLY, FYNNEI. This CDR3 has 15 residues. The junction had 2 bases not matched to a gene; V was cut back by 2 bases and J by 4 bases. The CDR3 here is CASSELAGVYNEQFF. Here the CDR3 DNA reads TGTGCCAGCAGTGAACTAGCGGGGGTGTACAATGAGCAGTTCTTC.

The chain has TRBV5-6 and TRBJ1-4, with TRBD1 matching 8 bases. Germline-derived CDR1 and CDR2 are SGHDT and YYEEEE. Unmatched junction bases numbered 13, after V lost 6 bases and J lost 3 bases. The CDR3 has 17 residues. This CDR3 is CASTFGQGARANEKLFF. The CDR3 coding sequence is TGTGCCAGCACCTTTGGCCAGGGGGCGCGAGCTAATGAAAAACTGTTTTTT.

The chain carries TRBV7-9 and TRBJ1-1; 7 bases are shared with TRBD1. Trimming cost V 6 bases and J 3 bases; bases outside gene matches: 4. The germline V gene encodes CDR1 SEHNR and CDR2 FQNEAQ (reference sequence). The CDR3 consists of 13 residues. The chain's CDR3 is CASRDRFDTEAFF. DNA for the CDR3: TGTGCCAGCAGGGACAGGTTTGACACTGAAGCTTTCTTT.

The J gene is TRBJ2-5, the V gene TRBV4-3; 12 bases are shared with TRBD2. The CDR3 totals 15 residues. Germline CDR1 is LGHNA and CDR2 is YSLEER. J lost 4 bases, V lost 1 base, and 1 base had no gene match. CDR3 protein: CASSQGLAGAETQYF. The DNA of the CDR3 is TGCGCCAGCAGCCAAGGACTAGCGGGGGCAGAGACCCAGTACTTC.

This sequence joins TRBV7-3 and TRBJ2-5, with 11 bases fitting TRBD1. The CDR3 spans 15 residues. The germline V gene encodes CDR1 SGHTA and CDR2 FQGTGA. V shed 3 bases, J shed 4 bases, and the junction held 4 bases outside the gene matches. The CDR3: CASSFAGTGGETQYF. For the CDR3, the DNA is TGTGCCAGCAGCTTCGCCGGGACAGGGGGAGAGACCCAGTACTTC. The full variable domain, its missing parts supplied by reference TRBV7-3 and TRBJ2-5, is GAGVSQTPSNKVTEKGKYVELRCDPISGHTALYWYRQSLGQGPEFLIYFQGTGAADDSGLPNDRFFAVRPEGSVSTLKIQRTERGDSAVYLCASSFAGTGGETQYFGPGTRLLVL.

This clone was found once. The chain recombines TRBV9 with TRBJ1-5; D might be TRBD1 (6 bases). Germline values: CDR1 SGDLS, CDR2 YYNGEE. This CDR3 comprises 15 residues. Trimming removed 4 bases from V and 2 bases from J, with 13 bases in between. CDR3 sequence: CASSPQGSRNQPQHF. The CDR3 DNA follows: TGTGCCAGCAGCCCCCAGGGGAGTCGCAATCAGCCCCAGCATTTT.